This TCR beta chain came from a study of T cell responses to AZD1222 COVID-19 vaccine. V dropped 5 bases and J dropped 1; count of bases not matched to a gene: 16. The length of the CDR3 is 18 residues. Germline CDR1 and CDR2: MNHNY and SVGAGI (reference sequence). Profiling relied on immunoSEQ multiplex PCR, and the TCRdb table lists in-frame clones only, not all of them. The profile shows roughly 130,000 clones, roughly 92% of them singletons. J is TRBJ2-7 and V is TRBV6-6; 8 bases map to TRBD1. Sequenced here: peripheral blood, sampled 28 days after the second AZD1222 dose. The clonotype originates from an adult who received the AZD1222 COVID-19 vaccine. The CDR3 loop reads CASSPSGPGQAFSYEQYF. CDR3 bases: TGTGCCAGCAGTCCATCCGGACCGGGACAGGCCTTTTCCTACGAGCAGTACTTC.